The 21 T cell receptor beta chains below come from one sample, sequenced in a study of shared clonotypes between healthy human individuals. The table came from immunoSEQ multiplex PCR; TCRdb's copy has only in-frame clones and leaves some out. The profile shows about a million clones, about 80% of them singletons. Material: memory CD4+ T cells from PBMCs. Described subset: CD45RA-negative fraction. Every receptor here comes from a man between 18 and 35 years old in good health. Some clones in this sample may be carry-over from other donors' samples.

V is TRBV2 and J is TRBJ2-5, with D tentatively TRBD2 (7 bases). The V end was cut by 7 bases, the J end by 4 bases, with 13 bases between. The CDR3 is made up of 13 amino acids. Germline CDR1 is SNHLY and CDR2 is FYNNEI. The CDR3 DNA reads TGTGCCAGCAAACGGGGGGCAGGAGAGACCCAGTACTTC. This codes for CASKRGAGETQYF.

The J gene is TRBJ1-2, the V gene TRBV27; 10 nucleotides line up with TRBD1. The CDR3 runs 16 residues. The trim removed 4 bases at V and 4 bases at J, leaving 9 bases unmatched. CDR1 is MNHEY, CDR2 SMNVEV, per germline (reference sequence). CDR3 in amino acids: CASSSPTGGGIYGYTF. The CDR3 bases are TGTGCCAGCAGTTCTCCGACAGGGGGCGGTATCTATGGCTACACCTTC.

The chain uses TRBV28 and TRBJ2-4; a possible D gene is TRBD1 (5 bases). The germline CDR1 and CDR2 sequences are MDHEN and SYDVKM. V lost 5 bases, J lost 5 bases, and 13 bases lay in between. The CDR3 contains 14 residues. The CDR3 sequence: CASSLTGSQNIQYF. DNA of the CDR3: TGTGCCAGCAGTCTTACAGGAAGCCAAAACATTCAGTACTTC.

This rearrangement joins TRBV5-1 to TRBJ1-1; D is perhaps TRBD1 (5 bases). Germline assignment: CDR1 SGHRS and CDR2 YFSETQ. Trimming took 0 bases from V and 4 from J, leaving 10 bases between them. The CDR3 contains 14 residues. The DNA of the CDR3 is TGCGCCAGCAGCTTGGTAGGGGTTGGCACTGAAGCTTTCTTT. Translated: CASSLVGVGTEAFF.

This clone was seen once. J is TRBJ2-3 and V is TRBV7-9; no reliable D call. The CDR3 has 14 residues. Germline CDR1 and CDR2: SEHNR and FQNEAQ (reference sequence). Deletions cut 5 bases from V and 6 bases from J, with 15 bases between. Written as DNA, the CDR3 is TGTGCCAGCAGCCCCCCCGGATGGTTCGATACGCAGTATTTT. It is translated as CASSPPGWFDTQYF.

The rearrangement joins TRBV28 to TRBJ1-2; tentative D call: TRBD1 (5 bases). The CDR3 extends over 13 amino acids. Per the germline V gene, CDR1 is MDHEN and CDR2 is SYDVKM. The germline V and J ends were trimmed by 2 bases and 4 bases, with 8 bases remaining between them. The CDR3 sequence: CASSLQGFYGYTF. CDR3 sequence (DNA): TGTGCCAGCAGTTTACAGGGCTTCTATGGCTACACCTTC.

This chain uses TRBV7-9 with TRBJ2-7; 7 nucleotides agree with TRBD1. This CDR3 is 14 amino acids long. Germline V lookup: CDR1 SEHNR, CDR2 FQNEAQ (reference sequence). V was clipped by 1 base and J by 4 bases; unmatched bases: 4. In nucleotides, the CDR3 is TGTGCCAGCAGCTTAGGACAGGGTTTTTACGAGCAGTACTTC. It encodes CASSLGQGFYEQYF.

V usage is TRBV27 and J usage is TRBJ1-1; D is uncertain. CDR1 is MNHEY and CDR2 is SMNVEV in the germline V gene (reference sequence). V dropped 4 bases and J dropped 4 bases, with 10 bases sitting between them. This CDR3 contains 13 residues. The CDR3 coding sequence is TGTGCCAGCAGTTCTAGATGGGGCACTGAAGCTTTCTTT. Translated, it gives CASSSRWGTEAFF.

The chain combines TRBV7-3 with TRBJ2-1, with TRBD2 identical over 11 bases. Trimming took 5 bases from V and 5 from J; bases not matched to a gene: 5. The CDR3 totals 15 residues. Germline-derived CDR1 and CDR2 are SGHTA and FQGTGA. The CDR3 DNA follows: TGTGCCAGCAGCCCCGGGACTAGCGGCCACAATGAGCAGTTCTTC. This gives the protein CASSPGTSGHNEQFF.

The chain links TRBV28 to TRBJ2-7, with D possibly matching TRBD1 (6 bases). This CDR3 contains 13 residues. Trimming stripped 2 bases from V and 6 bases from J, with 11 bases between. Germline CDR1 MDHEN, CDR2 SYDVKM. In DNA form, the CDR3 reads TGTGCCAGCAGTTTAGCGGGCAGGGGCGAGCAGTACTTC. Residues: CASSLAGRGEQYF.

The chain has TRBV10-2 and TRBJ2-2; 7 positions agree with TRBD1. The CDR3 runs 17 residues. Germline V gives CDR1 WSHSY, CDR2 SAAADI. V dropped 2 bases and J dropped 0; count of bases not matched to a gene: 6. Written as DNA, the CDR3 is TGCGCCAGCAGTGAGCCCCGGACAGGAACGAACACCGGGGAGCTGTTTTTT. It yields the protein CASSEPRTGTNTGELFF.

In its sample, this clone was seen a few times. The CDR3 loop is CASLRGLAGGTNNEQFF. The CDR3 region has the DNA TGTGCCAGCCTTAGGGGACTAGCGGGAGGAACTAACAATGAGCAGTTCTTC. The chain employs TRBV28 and TRBJ2-1, with 15 bases fitting TRBD2. The CDR3 runs to 17 residues. Germline lookup yields CDR1 MDHEN and CDR2 SYDVKM. V lost 8 bases, J lost 5 bases, and 10 bases stayed unmatched.

The chain has TRBV7-8 and TRBJ2-7, with D tentatively TRBD1 (5 bases). Germline CDR1 and CDR2: SGHVS and FQNEAQ. V lost 5 bases and J lost 5, with 13 bases in between. The CDR3 has 13 amino acids. CDR3 protein: CASSQGPRDEQYF. As DNA, the CDR3 is TGTGCCAGCAGCCAGGGCCCCAGGGACGAGCAGTACTTC.

V usage is TRBV14 and J usage is TRBJ2-3; the D gene is possibly TRBD1 (5 bases). Germline CDR1 is SGHDN and CDR2 is FVKESK. The length of the CDR3 is 15 residues. With 4 bases removed from V and 4 bases from J, the gap between germline ends came to 15 bases. CDR3 bases: TGTGCCAGCAGCCGACAGATAAGTCACGCAGATACGCAGTATTTT. Protein product: CASSRQISHADTQYF.

The J gene is TRBJ2-1, the V gene TRBV7-2; the D gene could be TRBD1 or TRBD2 (6 bases each). The CDR3 totals 16 residues. Germline CDR1 reads SGHTA; CDR2 reads FQGNSA. V lost 6 bases, J lost 2 bases, and 17 bases lay in between. CDR3 sequence (DNA): TGTGCCAGCAGTTTCGGCGGGACATTCCCCTACAATGAGCAGTTCTTC. As protein: CASSFGGTFPYNEQFF.

The V and J genes are TRBV5-6 and TRBJ2-6; D unclear. Germline CDR1 is SGHDT and CDR2 is YYEEEE. V lost 1 base and J lost 0, with 8 bases in between. The CDR3 runs 16 residues. DNA of the CDR3: TGTGCCAGCAGCTTGAAAGGTCACTCTGGGGCCAACGTCCTGACTTTC. Amino acids: CASSLKGHSGANVLTF.

About this clone: This may stem from a read error, because a much larger clone lies one nucleotide away. The sample contains more than one DNA sequence encoding this CDR3. The V and J genes are TRBV11-1 and TRBJ2-7, with D possibly being TRBD1 (5 bases). The CDR3 runs to 14 residues. Germline loops: CDR1 SGHAT, CDR2 FQDESV (reference sequence). As DNA, the CDR3 is TGCGCCAGCAGCAAATCTCCAGGGCACTACGAGCAGTACTTC. Its protein product is CASSKSPGHYEQYF.

This chain uses TRBV28 with TRBJ1-2, with TRBD1 matching 7 bases. V was pared by 6 bases and J by 2 bases, with 9 bases of the junction left unmatched. Germline CDR1 is MDHEN and CDR2 is SYDVKM. The CDR3 is 15 residues long. In nucleotides, the CDR3 is TGTGCCAGCAGGGGTCTAATACAGGGGAACTATGGCTACACCTTC. This encodes CASRGLIQGNYGYTF.

Points on this clone: A much larger clone lies one base from this, so it may be a read error. The identical CDR3 is also encoded by other nucleotide sequences in the sample. The chain carries TRBV29-1 and TRBJ1-1, with a possible D match to TRBD1 (5 bases). Germline lookup yields CDR1 SQVTM and CDR2 ANQGSEA. The CDR3 has 12 amino acids. In DNA form, the CDR3 reads TGCAGCGCTGGACATTTGAACACTGAAGCCTTCTTT. It encodes CSAGHLNTEAFF. The full variable domain, in which reference TRBV29-1 and TRBJ1-1 provide the parts outside the CDR3, is SAVISQKPSRDICQRGTSLTIQCQVDSQVTMMFWYRQQPGQSLTLIATANQGSEATYESGFVIDKFPISRPNLTFSTLTVSNMSPEDSSIYLCSAGHLNTEAFFGQGTRLTVV.

The chain is built from TRBV5-4 and TRBJ1-2; D is undetermined. This CDR3 region has 14 residues. The germline V and J ends were trimmed by 0 bases and 8 bases, with 14 bases remaining between them. The germline CDR1 and CDR2 sequences are SGHNT and YYREEE (reference sequence). CDR3 sequence: CASSLAVPGSGYTF. The CDR3, as DNA: TGTGCCAGCAGCTTGGCAGTCCCCGGTTCGGGCTACACCTTC.

V usage is TRBV12-5 and J usage is TRBJ1-1; a weak D match, TRBD1 (5 bases). Trimming pared 2 bases from V and 4 bases from J, leaving 11 bases between. Germline lookup yields CDR1 LGHNT and CDR2 FRNRAP. The CDR3 has 14 amino acids. The CDR3 region is CASGLSGGITEAFF. The CDR3 DNA reads as TGTGCTAGTGGTTTGTCGGGGGGAATCACTGAAGCTTTCTTT.